The 17 T cell receptor beta chains given below trace back to one sample, sequenced in a study of technical replicates of blood from a few donors. This table comes from immunoSEQ multiplex PCR, and its TCRdb copy is limited to in-frame clones, with some not included. This table holds around 80,000 clones, 95% to 98% found once. The material sequenced was T cells isolated from PBMCs. These receptors were collected from a human donor in good health.

The chain recombines TRBV28 with TRBJ2-1, with 8 positions matching TRBD2. The CDR3 contains 16 residues. Trimming cost V 8 bases and J 2 bases; bases outside gene matches: 11. Germline values: CDR1 MDHEN, CDR2 SYDVKM. The CDR3 here is CASGAASGGPYNEQFF. CDR3 sequence (DNA): TGTGCCAGCGGAGCCGCCAGCGGGGGACCCTACAATGAGCAGTTCTTC. Full variable domain (remainder filled in from reference TRBV28 and TRBJ2-1): DVKVTQSSRYLVKRTGEKVFLECVQDMDHENMFWYRQDPGLGLRLIYFSYDVKMKEKGDIPEGYSVSREKKERFSLILESASTNQTSMYLCASGAASGGPYNEQFFGPGTRLTVL.

The chain is built from TRBV5-1 and TRBJ2-1; weak D call: TRBD1 (6 bases). Germline values: CDR1 SGHRS, CDR2 YFSETQ. The V end was cut by 4 bases, the J end by 3 bases, with 8 bases between. This CDR3 comprises 13 residues. CDR3 residues: CASSPDSYNEQFF. In DNA, the CDR3 is TGCGCCAGCAGCCCGGACAGCTACAATGAGCAGTTCTTC.

The rearrangement joins TRBV5-1 to TRBJ2-3; no firm D call. V lost 0 bases and J lost 4, with 9 bases in between. Per germline, CDR1 SGHRS and CDR2 YFSETQ. This CDR3 region has 14 residues. The CDR3 region has the DNA TGCGCCAGCAGCTTGGCTTTGAGTCCAGATACGCAGTATTTT. Translated, it gives CASSLALSPDTQYF.

The chain is built from TRBV20-1 and TRBJ2-1; no clear D. Germline lookup yields CDR1 DFQATT and CDR2 SNEGSKA (reference sequence). The CDR3 spans 11 residues. V shed 7 bases and J shed 10 bases, with 14 bases lying between them. CDR3 residues: CSGREQEEQFF. In DNA form, the CDR3 reads TGCAGTGGCCGCGAGCAGGAAGAGCAGTTCTTC.

J is TRBJ1-1 and V is TRBV7-6, with no clear D. The CDR3 loop spans 17 amino acids. Trimming left V 2 bases short and J 2 bases short, with 18 bases between. Germline lookup yields CDR1 SGHVS and CDR2 FNYEAQ. In DNA form, the CDR3 reads TGTGCCAGCAGCTTACTAGGACCAATGGAGGGAAACACTGAAGCTTTCTTT. Protein sequence: CASSLLGPMEGNTEAFF.

This clone was counted a single time. The V gene is TRBV18, the J gene TRBJ2-7, with 11 bases fitting TRBD2. The germline CDR1 and CDR2 sequences are KGHSH and LQKENI. The CDR3 is made up of 15 amino acids. V lost 4 bases, J lost 3 bases, and 5 bases stayed unmatched. The CDR3 sequence: CASSRSGTSGYEQYF. DNA of the CDR3: TGTGCCAGCTCACGGTCCGGGACTAGCGGCTACGAGCAGTACTTC.

The V and J genes are TRBV2 and TRBJ1-5; TRBD1 is a possible D gene (5 bases). The germline V and J ends were trimmed by 7 bases and 6 bases, with 16 bases remaining between them. Germline V gene lookup returns CDR1 SNHLY and CDR2 FYNNEI. CDR3 length equals 14 residues. This CDR3 is CASTIYRTLQPQHF. CDR3 bases: TGTGCCAGCACGATATACAGGACACTTCAGCCCCAGCATTTT.

V usage is TRBV7-6 and J usage is TRBJ2-7, with unresolved D. Germline CDR1 reads SGHVS; CDR2 reads FNYEAQ. Trimming removed 1 base at V and 6 bases at J, with 16 bases between. This CDR3 has 15 residues. For the CDR3, the DNA is TGTGCCAGCAGCTTAGAGAGTCCCCTTGGCGGCGAGCAGTACTTC. This codes for CASSLESPLGGEQYF.

The chain recombines TRBV7-9 with TRBJ2-7; the D is unclear. CDR3 length: 11 residues. Germline values: CDR1 SEHNR, CDR2 FQNEAQ (reference sequence). With 1 base removed from V and 7 bases from J, the gap between germline ends came to 5 bases. CDR3: CASSLDWEQYF. DNA for the CDR3: TGTGCCAGCAGCTTAGACTGGGAGCAGTACTTC. The complete variable domain, with remaining parts taken from reference TRBV7-9 and TRBJ2-7, reads DTGVSQNPRHKITKRGQNVTFRCDPISEHNRLYWYRQTLGQGPEFLTYFQNEAQLEKSRLLSDRFSAERPKGSFSTLEIQRTEQGDSAMYLCASSLDWEQYFGPGTRLTVT.

The chain combines TRBV28 with TRBJ1-4; 7 nucleotides agree with TRBD1. Germline-derived CDR1 and CDR2 are MDHEN and SYDVKM. V was clipped by 2 bases and J by 6 bases; unmatched bases: 0. CDR3 length equals 13 residues. CDR3 region: CASSLGQDEKLFF. The CDR3 coding sequence is TGTGCCAGCAGTTTAGGACAGGATGAAAAACTGTTTTTT.

The chain links TRBV14 to TRBJ1-3, with no clear D. V lost 1 base and J lost 0, with 7 bases in between. The CDR3 has 15 residues. Germline assignment: CDR1 SGHDN and CDR2 FVKESK. The CDR3, as DNA: TGTGCCAGCAGCCAAGTGCGGAGCTCTGGAAACACCATATATTTT. Translating gives CASSQVRSSGNTIYF.

For the CDR3, the DNA is TGTGCCAGCAGTGAGCTAGCGGGTTCCCAAGAGACCCAGTACTTC. This codes for CASSELAGSQETQYF. The chain is built from TRBV6-4 and TRBJ2-5; TRBD2 matches 8 bases. The germline gives CDR1 MRHNA, CDR2 SNTAGT. CDR3 length: 15 residues. J was trimmed by 1 base and V by 3 bases; bases with no gene match: 4.

The chain is built from TRBV7-2 and TRBJ2-7, with 8 bases lining up with TRBD2. V dropped 5 bases and J dropped 3; count of bases not matched to a gene: 3. This CDR3 has 13 amino acids. Looked up from germline, CDR1 is SGHTA and CDR2 is FQGNSA. For the CDR3, the DNA is TGTGCCAGCAGCCCCGGGAGGGGCTACGAGCAGTACTTC. It is translated as CASSPGRGYEQYF.

The chain joins TRBV30 to TRBJ1-1; D is possibly TRBD1 (5 bases). The CDR3 contains 14 residues. Trimming took 1 base from V and 11 from J, leaving 20 bases between them. The V gene's germline CDR1 is GTSNPN and CDR2 SVGIG (reference sequence). As DNA, the CDR3 is TGTGCCTGGAGTGCCACGGGACTTCAGAGGTGGGCTTTCTTT. It encodes CAWSATGLQRWAFF. Full variable domain (missing parts from reference TRBV30 and TRBJ1-1): SQTIHQWPATLVQPVGSPLSLECTVEGTSNPNLYWYRQAAGRGLQLLFYSVGIGQISSEVPQNLSASRPQDRQFILSSKKLLLSDSGFYLCAWSATGLQRWAFFGQGTRLTVV.

This sequence joins TRBV5-1 and TRBJ2-7, with 7 nucleotides matching TRBD2. The CDR3 spans 13 residues. With 4 bases clipped from V and 3 bases from J, the junction kept 4 bases outside the gene matches. Germline V gene sequence: CDR1 SGHRS, CDR2 YFSETQ. CDR3 loop: CASSPSGNYEQYF. The DNA of the CDR3 is TGCGCCAGCAGCCCTAGCGGCAACTACGAGCAGTACTTC.

The J gene is TRBJ1-5, the V gene TRBV7-6; the D gene is possibly TRBD1 (5 bases). V lost 5 bases to trimming and J lost 6 bases, with 14 bases between them. The CDR3 consists of 14 residues. Germline loops: CDR1 SGHVS, CDR2 FNYEAQ. This CDR3 is CASSHLGEGQPQHF. CDR3 DNA sequence: TGTGCCAGCAGCCACTTGGGGGAGGGTCAGCCCCAGCATTTT.

CDR3 DNA: TGTGCCAGCAGCTCCACCCTCCGACTAAATACGCAGTATTTT. It specifies CASSSTLRLNTQYF. The rearrangement joins TRBV13 to TRBJ2-3, with D perhaps matching TRBD2 (5 bases). This CDR3 spans 14 amino acids. Germline CDR1 is PRHDT and CDR2 is FYEKMQ (reference sequence). V lost 4 bases, J lost 7 bases, and 15 bases lay in between.